The clone carrying this TCR beta chain has at least ten counts. Out of unsorted whole blood came the blood RNA, and germline DNA was extracted as well. The template, about 540 ng total RNA, yielded TCR beta cDNA made with a constant-region primer. It was through three nested multiplex PCR rounds of slightly modified ARM-PCR that TCR beta libraries arose. TRBV1-TRBV30 forward and Cbeta reverse primers drove the first two roughly 10-cycle rounds. Each CDR3 protein gets one entry after TCRdb re-called the multiplex PCR reads with MiXCR. The data hold about 200,000 distinct CDR3 sequences, with 65% observed a single time. This sample was taken from a study of tumor-infiltrating lymphocytes in primary liver carcinoma. V was pared by 4 bases and J by 8 bases, with 13 bases between. Germline assignment: CDR1 SGHNT and CDR2 YYREEE (reference sequence). The CDR3 runs to 13 residues.

The genes are TRBV5-4 and TRBJ2-1; D unresolved. Sequencing was carried out using peripheral blood. This receptor was obtained from a woman aged 60-75 years with primary liver carcinoma and hepatitis B virus infection. The CDR3 region is CASSPFGGYEQFF. DNA for the CDR3: TGTGCCAGCAGCCCATTTGGCGGCTATGAGCAGTTCTTC.